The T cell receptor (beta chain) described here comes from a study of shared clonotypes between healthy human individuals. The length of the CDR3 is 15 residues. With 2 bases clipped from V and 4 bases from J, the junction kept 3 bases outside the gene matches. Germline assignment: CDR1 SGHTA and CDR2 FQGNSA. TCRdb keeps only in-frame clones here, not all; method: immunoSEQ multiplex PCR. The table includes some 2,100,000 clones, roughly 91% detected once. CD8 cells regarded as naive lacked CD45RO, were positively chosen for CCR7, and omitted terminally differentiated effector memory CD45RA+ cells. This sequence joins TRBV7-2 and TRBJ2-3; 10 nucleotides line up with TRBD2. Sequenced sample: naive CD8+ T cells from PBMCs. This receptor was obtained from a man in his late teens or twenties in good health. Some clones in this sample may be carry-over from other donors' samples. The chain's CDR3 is CASSLLAGVSDTQYF. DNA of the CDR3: TGTGCCAGCAGCTTACTAGCGGGAGTCTCAGATACGCAGTATTTT.